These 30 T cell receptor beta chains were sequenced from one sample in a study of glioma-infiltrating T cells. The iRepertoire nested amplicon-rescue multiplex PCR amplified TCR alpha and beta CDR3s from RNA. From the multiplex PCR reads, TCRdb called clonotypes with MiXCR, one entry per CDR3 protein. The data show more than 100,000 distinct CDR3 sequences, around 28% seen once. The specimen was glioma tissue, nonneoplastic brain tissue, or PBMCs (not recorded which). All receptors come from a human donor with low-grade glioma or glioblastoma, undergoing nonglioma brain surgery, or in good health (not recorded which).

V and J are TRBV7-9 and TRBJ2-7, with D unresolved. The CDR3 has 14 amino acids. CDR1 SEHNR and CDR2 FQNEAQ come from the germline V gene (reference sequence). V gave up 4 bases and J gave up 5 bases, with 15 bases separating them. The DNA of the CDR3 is TGTGCCAGCAGCTCACCATCACGACAAGACGAGCAGTACTTC. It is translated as CASSSPSRQDEQYF.

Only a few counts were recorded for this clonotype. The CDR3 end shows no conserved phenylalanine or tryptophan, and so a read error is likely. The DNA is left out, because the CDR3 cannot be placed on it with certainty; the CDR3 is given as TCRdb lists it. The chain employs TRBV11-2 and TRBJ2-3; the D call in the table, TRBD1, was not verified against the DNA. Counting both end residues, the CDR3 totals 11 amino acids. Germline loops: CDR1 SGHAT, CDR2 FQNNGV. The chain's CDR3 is CASSLEDKQHL.

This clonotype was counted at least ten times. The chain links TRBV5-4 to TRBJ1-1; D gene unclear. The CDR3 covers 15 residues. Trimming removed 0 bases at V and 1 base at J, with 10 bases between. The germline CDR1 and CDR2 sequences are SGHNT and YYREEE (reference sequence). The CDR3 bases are TGTGCCAGCAGCTTGGGGACTATCGGGAACACTGAAGCTTTCTTT. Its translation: CASSLGTIGNTEAFF. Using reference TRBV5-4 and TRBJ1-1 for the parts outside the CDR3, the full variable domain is ETGVTQSPTHLIKTRGQQVTLRCSSQSGHNTVSWYQQALGQGPQFIFQYYREEENGRGNFPPRFSGLQFPNYSSELNVNALELDDSALYLCASSLGTIGNTEAFFGQGTRLTVV.

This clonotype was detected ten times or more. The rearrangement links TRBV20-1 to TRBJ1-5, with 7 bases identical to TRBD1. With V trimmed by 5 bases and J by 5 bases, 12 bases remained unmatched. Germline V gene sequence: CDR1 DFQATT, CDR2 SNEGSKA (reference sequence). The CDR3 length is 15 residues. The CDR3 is CSAPAGGTAYQPQHF. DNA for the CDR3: TGCAGTGCTCCCGCCGGGGGGACAGCTTATCAGCCCCAGCATTTT.

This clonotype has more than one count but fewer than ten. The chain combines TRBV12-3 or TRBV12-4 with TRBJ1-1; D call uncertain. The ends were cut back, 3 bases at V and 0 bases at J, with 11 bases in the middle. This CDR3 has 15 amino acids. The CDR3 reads CASSFNSRMNTEAFF. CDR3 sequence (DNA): TGTGCCAGCAGTTTTAACTCTAGGATGAACACTGAAGCTTTCTTT.

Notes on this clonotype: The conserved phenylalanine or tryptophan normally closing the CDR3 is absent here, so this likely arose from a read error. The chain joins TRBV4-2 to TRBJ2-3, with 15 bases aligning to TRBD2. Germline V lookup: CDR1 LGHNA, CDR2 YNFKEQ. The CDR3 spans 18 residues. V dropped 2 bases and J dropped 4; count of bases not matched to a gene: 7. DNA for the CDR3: TGTGCCAGCAGCCAAAAAGGACTAGCGGGGGGGCCCTCAGATACGCAGTATTCT. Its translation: CASSQKGLAGGPSDTQYS.

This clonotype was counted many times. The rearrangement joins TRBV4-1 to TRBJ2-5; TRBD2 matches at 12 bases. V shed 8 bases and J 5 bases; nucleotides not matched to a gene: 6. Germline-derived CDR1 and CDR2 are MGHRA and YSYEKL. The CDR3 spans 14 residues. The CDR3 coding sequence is TGCGCCAGCTCTAGCGGGGGGGCCACGGAGACCCAGTACTTC. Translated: CASSSGGATETQYF.

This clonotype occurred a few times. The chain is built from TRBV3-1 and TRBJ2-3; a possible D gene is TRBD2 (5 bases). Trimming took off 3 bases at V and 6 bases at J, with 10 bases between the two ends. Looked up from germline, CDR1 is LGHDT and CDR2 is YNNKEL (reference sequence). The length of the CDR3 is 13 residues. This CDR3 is CASSHTRGDTQYF. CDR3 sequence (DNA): TGTGCCAGCAGCCACACGAGAGGGGATACGCAGTATTTT.

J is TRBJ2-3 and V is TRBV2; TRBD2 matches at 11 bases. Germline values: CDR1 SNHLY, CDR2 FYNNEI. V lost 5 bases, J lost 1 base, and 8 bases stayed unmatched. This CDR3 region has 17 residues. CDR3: CASSSFELAGGTDTQYF. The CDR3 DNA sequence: TGTGCCAGCAGTTCCTTCGAACTAGCGGGGGGCACAGATACGCAGTATTTT.

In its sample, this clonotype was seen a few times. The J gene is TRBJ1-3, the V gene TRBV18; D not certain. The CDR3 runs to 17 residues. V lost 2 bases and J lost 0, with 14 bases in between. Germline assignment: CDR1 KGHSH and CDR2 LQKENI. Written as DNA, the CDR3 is TGTGCCAGCTCACCAAATGACATTAAGAGCTCTGGAAACACCATATATTTT. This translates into CASSPNDIKSSGNTIYF.

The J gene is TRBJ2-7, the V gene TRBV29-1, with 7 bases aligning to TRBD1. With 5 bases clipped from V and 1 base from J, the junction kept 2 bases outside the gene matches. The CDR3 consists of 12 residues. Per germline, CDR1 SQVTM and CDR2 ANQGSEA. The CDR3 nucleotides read TGCAGCGTTAAGGGGGCATCCTACGAGCAGTACTTC. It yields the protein CSVKGASYEQYF.

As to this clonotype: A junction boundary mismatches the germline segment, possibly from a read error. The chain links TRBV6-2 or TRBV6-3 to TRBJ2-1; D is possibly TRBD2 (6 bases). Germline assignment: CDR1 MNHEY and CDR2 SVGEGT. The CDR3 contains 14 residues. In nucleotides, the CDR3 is TGTGCCAGCTCAGCCCAGGAGGGCTACAATGAGCAGTTATTC. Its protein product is CASSAQEGYNEQLF.

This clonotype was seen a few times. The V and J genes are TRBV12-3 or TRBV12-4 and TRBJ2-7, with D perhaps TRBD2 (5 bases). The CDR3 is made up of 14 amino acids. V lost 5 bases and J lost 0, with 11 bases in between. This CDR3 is CASSIAGISYEQYF. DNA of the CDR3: TGTGCCAGCAGTATCGCCGGGATCTCCTACGAGCAGTACTTC.

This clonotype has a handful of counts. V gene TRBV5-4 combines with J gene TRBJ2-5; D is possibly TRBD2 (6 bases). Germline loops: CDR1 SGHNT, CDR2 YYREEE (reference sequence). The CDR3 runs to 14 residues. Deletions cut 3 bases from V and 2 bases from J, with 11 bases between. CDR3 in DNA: TGTGCCAGCAGCTCGGCAGGGAGGCAAGAGACCCAGTACTTC. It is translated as CASSSAGRQETQYF.

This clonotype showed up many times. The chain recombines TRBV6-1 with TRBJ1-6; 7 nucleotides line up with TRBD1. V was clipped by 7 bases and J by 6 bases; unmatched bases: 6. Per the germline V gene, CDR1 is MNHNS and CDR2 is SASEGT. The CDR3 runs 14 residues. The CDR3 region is CASTVRQGNSPLHF. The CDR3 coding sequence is TGTGCCAGCACGGTTAGACAGGGTAATTCACCCCTCCACTTT.

The CDR3 here is CASSQDGGVSEQFF. CDR3 bases: TGTGCCAGCAGCCAAGATGGAGGGGTGAGTGAGCAGTTCTTC. The V gene is TRBV4-2, the J gene TRBJ2-1, with D possibly TRBD2 on 6 matching bases. V lost 0 bases, J lost 9 bases, and 12 bases lay in between. The germline V gene has CDR1 LGHNA and CDR2 YNFKEQ. There are 14 residues in the CDR3.

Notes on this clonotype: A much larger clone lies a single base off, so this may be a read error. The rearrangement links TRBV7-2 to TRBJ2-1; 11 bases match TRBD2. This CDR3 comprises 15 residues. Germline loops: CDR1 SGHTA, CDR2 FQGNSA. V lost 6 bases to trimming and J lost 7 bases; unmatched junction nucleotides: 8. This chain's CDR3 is CASRLSGGAQNEQFF. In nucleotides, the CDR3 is TGTGCCAGCAGACTTAGCGGGGGGGCCCAAAATGAGCAGTTCTTC.

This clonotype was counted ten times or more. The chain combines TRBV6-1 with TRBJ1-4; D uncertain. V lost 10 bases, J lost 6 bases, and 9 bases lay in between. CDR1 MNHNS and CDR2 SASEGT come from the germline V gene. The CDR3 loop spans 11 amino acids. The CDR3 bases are TGTGCCATACGGAGGGATGAAAAACTGTTTTTT. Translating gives CAIRRDEKLFF.

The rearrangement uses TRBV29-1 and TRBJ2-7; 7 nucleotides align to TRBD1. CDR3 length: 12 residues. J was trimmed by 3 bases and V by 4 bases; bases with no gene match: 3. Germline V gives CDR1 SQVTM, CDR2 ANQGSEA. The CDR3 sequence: CSVGTGNYEQYF. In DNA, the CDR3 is TGCAGCGTTGGGACAGGCAACTACGAGCAGTACTTC.

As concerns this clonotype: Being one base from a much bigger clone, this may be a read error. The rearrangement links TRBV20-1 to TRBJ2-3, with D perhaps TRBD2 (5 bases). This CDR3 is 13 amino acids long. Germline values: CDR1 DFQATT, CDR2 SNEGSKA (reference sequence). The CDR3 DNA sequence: TGCAGACTTGGAGGATCGAACGCAGATACGCAGTATTTT. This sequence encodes CRLGGSNADTQYF.

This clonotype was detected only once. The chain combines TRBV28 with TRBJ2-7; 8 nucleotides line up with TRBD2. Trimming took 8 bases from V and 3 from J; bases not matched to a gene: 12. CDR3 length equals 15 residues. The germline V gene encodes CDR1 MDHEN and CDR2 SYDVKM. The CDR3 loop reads CASPPTGGDVYEQYF. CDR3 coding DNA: TGTGCCAGCCCCCCTACGGGGGGGGATGTCTACGAGCAGTACTTC.

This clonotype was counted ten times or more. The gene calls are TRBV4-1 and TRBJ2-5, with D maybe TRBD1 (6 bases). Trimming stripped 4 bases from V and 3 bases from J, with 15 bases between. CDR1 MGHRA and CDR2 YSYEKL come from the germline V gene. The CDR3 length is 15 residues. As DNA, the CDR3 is TGCGCCAGCAGCCCTTCACAGGGTCAAGAAGAGACCCAGTACTTC. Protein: CASSPSQGQEETQYF.

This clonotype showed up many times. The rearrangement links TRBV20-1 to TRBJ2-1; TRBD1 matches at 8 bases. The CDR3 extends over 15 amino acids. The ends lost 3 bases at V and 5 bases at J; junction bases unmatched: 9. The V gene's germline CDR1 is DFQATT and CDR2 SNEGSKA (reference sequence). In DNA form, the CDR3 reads TGCAGTGCTAGCCTACAGGGGGGCCTCAACAATGAGCAGTTCTTC. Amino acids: CSASLQGGLNNEQFF.

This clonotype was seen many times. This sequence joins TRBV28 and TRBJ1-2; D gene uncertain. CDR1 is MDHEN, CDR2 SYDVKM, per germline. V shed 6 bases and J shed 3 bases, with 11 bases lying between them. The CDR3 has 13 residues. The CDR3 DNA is TGTGCCAGCAGCACAAGTAGGCACTATGGCTACACCTTC. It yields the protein CASSTSRHYGYTF.

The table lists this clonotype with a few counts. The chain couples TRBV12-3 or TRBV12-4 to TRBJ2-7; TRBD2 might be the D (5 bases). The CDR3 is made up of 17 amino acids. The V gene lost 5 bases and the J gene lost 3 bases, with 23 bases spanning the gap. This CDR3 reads CASSPYMGISRDYEQYF. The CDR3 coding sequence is TGTGCCAGCAGTCCTTACATGGGGATCTCACGGGACTACGAGCAGTACTTC.

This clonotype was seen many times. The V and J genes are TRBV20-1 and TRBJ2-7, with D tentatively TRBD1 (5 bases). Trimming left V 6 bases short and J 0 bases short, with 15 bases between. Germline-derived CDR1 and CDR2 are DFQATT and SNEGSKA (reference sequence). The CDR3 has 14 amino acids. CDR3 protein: CSAADTGLSYEQYF. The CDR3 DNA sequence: TGCAGTGCAGCCGATACAGGCCTCTCCTACGAGCAGTACTTC.

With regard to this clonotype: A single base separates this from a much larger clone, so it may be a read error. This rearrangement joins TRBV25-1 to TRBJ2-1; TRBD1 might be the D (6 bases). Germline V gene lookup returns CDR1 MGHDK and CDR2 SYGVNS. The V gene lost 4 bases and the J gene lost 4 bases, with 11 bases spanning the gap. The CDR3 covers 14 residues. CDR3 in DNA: TGTGCCAGCAGTGCAGGGGCTAGGTACAATGAGCAGTTCTTC. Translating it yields CASSAGARYNEQFF.

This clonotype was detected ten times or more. The CDR3 nucleotides read TGCAGTGCTAGAGATCGGTCGGAGCATGGCTACACCTTC. Translation gives CSARDRSEHGYTF. The chain uses TRBV20-1 and TRBJ1-2; D uncertain. Germline CDR1 reads DFQATT; CDR2 reads SNEGSKA (reference sequence). There are 13 residues in the CDR3. V was clipped by 0 bases and J by 6 bases, with 11 bases between them.

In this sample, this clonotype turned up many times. CDR3 DNA: TGTGCCAGCAGTTTACCAGGGGGCGCAGGGAACACCATATATTTT. Translated: CASSLPGGAGNTIYF. The chain combines TRBV28 with TRBJ1-3, with 8 positions matching TRBD1. With V trimmed by 2 bases and J by 7 bases, 7 bases remained unmatched. Germline lookup yields CDR1 MDHEN and CDR2 SYDVKM. The CDR3 has 15 residues.

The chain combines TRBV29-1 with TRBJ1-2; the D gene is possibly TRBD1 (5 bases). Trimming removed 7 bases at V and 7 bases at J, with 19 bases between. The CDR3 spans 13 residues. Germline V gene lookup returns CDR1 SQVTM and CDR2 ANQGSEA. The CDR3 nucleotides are TGCAGCGGCCAATGGGTGCAGGGCTCTGGCTACACCTTC. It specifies CSGQWVQGSGYTF.